Below are 22 T cell receptor beta chains sequenced from a single sample in a study of beta chain features in type 1 diabetes. Study-wide points: Across all four CD4+ subsets, people with type 1 diabetes showed modestly shorter TCRB CDR3s.

The entirety of the isolated RNA underwent reverse transcription, so expressed TCRB transcripts were sequenced. Sequencing was performed with immunoSEQ multiplex PCR; in TCRdb, only in-frame clones are kept and a portion is missing. This table holds 95,000 to 150,000 clones, 15% to 20% found once. The antigens of these receptors remain unknown. The source material was central memory CD4+ T cells from blood. The receptors shown here come from a man between 18 and 35 years old with type 1 diabetes.

The V and J genes are TRBV25-1 and TRBJ2-7; 9 nucleotides agree with TRBD1. The CDR3 sequence is 14 residues long. CDR1 and CDR2 from the germline V gene are MGHDK and SYGVNS. The ends lost 5 bases at V and 4 bases at J; junction bases unmatched: 6. Written as DNA, the CDR3 is TGTGCCAGCAGTCCCGGGACAGGGAGTTACGAGCAGTACTTC. Amino acid sequence: CASSPGTGSYEQYF.

This clone was picked up a small number of times. This chain connects TRBV14 to TRBJ2-2; D remains unclear. V was shortened by 2 bases and J by 6 bases, with 7 bases between the two germline ends. The CDR3 length is 13 residues. CDR1 SGHDN and CDR2 FVKESK come from the germline V gene. The chain's CDR3 is CASSQTPAGELFF. The CDR3 nucleotides read TGTGCCAGCAGCCAAACGCCCGCCGGGGAGCTGTTTTTT.

In its sample, this clone was seen a few times. The rearrangement uses TRBV29-1 and TRBJ2-7; D not certain. This CDR3 region has 12 residues. V lost 4 bases, J lost 2 bases, and 9 bases lay in between. CDR1 is SQVTM, CDR2 ANQGSEA, per germline. The CDR3, as DNA: TGCAGCGTTGGGTACCAGCCCTACGAGCAGTACTTC. It translates to CSVGYQPYEQYF.

This clone came up a few times. V is TRBV7-9 and J is TRBJ2-7; 7 bases are a match to TRBD1. Germline V gene lookup returns CDR1 SEHNR and CDR2 FQNEAQ (reference sequence). V shed 4 bases, J shed 5 bases, and the junction held 8 bases outside the gene matches. This CDR3 has 14 amino acids. CDR3 sequence reads: CASSSLTGSHEQYF. The CDR3 DNA sequence: TGTGCCAGCAGCTCCTTGACAGGGTCTCACGAGCAGTACTTC.

This clone showed up just a few times. This sequence joins TRBV5-1 and TRBJ2-7; D could derive from TRBD1 or TRBD2 (5 bases each). V was trimmed by 4 bases and J by 2 bases, leaving 16 bases between them. The germline V gene encodes CDR1 SGHRS and CDR2 YFSETQ. The CDR3 totals 15 residues. The CDR3 is CASSPGTVNTYEQYF. The DNA of the CDR3 is TGCGCCAGCAGCCCAGGGACGGTGAACACCTACGAGCAGTACTTC.

The chain has TRBV2 and TRBJ1-6; TRBD1 agrees at 9 bases. This CDR3 has 13 residues. Looked up from germline, CDR1 is SNHLY and CDR2 is FYNNEI. With 8 bases clipped from V and 9 bases from J, the junction kept 5 bases outside the gene matches. CDR3 DNA: TGTGCCAGCCGGGACAGGGAGACTTCACCCCTCCACTTT. Translated, it gives CASRDRETSPLHF.

The chain combines TRBV29-1 with TRBJ1-3, with D maybe TRBD1 (6 bases). The CDR3 runs 13 residues. The germline V gene encodes CDR1 SQVTM and CDR2 ANQGSEA. V lost 7 bases and J 2 bases, leaving 12 bases between the germline ends. The DNA of the CDR3 is TGCAGCGGAGGGCAGGGGACTGGAAACACCATATATTTT. Amino acids: CSGGQGTGNTIYF. Looking up the rest from reference TRBV29-1 and TRBJ1-3 gives the full variable domain: SAVISQKPSRDICQRGTSLTIQCQVDSQVTMMFWYRQQPGQSLTLIATANQGSEATYESGFVIDKFPISRPNLTFSTLTVSNMSPEDSSIYLCSGGQGTGNTIYFGEGSWLTVV.

This clone appeared a few times. V gene TRBV4-2 combines with J gene TRBJ2-6; no reliable D call. The CDR3 totals 17 residues. CDR1 is LGHNA, CDR2 YNFKEQ, per germline. V was clipped by 0 bases and J by 0 bases, with 9 bases between them. CDR3 residues: CASSQDRSVSGANVLTF. CDR3 DNA sequence: TGTGCCAGCAGCCAAGATAGAAGTGTCTCTGGGGCCAACGTCCTGACTTTC.

The chain has TRBV27 and TRBJ2-2; 14 nucleotides align to TRBD2. This CDR3 has 16 residues. The germline CDR1 and CDR2 sequences are MNHEY and SMNVEV (reference sequence). Trimming removed 6 bases from V and 6 bases from J; junction bases left unmatched: 6. CDR3 sequence: CASRPGLAGAAGELFF. The CDR3 DNA reads as TGTGCCAGCAGACCGGGACTAGCGGGAGCGGCCGGGGAGCTGTTTTTT.

The CDR3 coding sequence is TGTGCCTGGGGCAGGGTGAGCGGGGTTAACACCGGGGAGCTGTTTTTT. Protein product: CAWGRVSGVNTGELFF. The V gene is TRBV30, the J gene TRBJ2-2; 7 nucleotides line up with TRBD2. The CDR3 runs 16 residues. Germline-derived CDR1 and CDR2 are GTSNPN and SVGIG (reference sequence). With V trimmed by 5 bases and J by 2 bases, 11 bases remained unmatched.

This chain links TRBV4-3 with TRBJ2-3; TRBD1 is a possible D gene (5 bases). This CDR3 is 19 amino acids long. Germline CDR1 is LGHNA and CDR2 is YSLEER. V was shortened by 1 base and J by 2 bases, with 22 bases between the two germline ends. The CDR3: CASSQGARNRPDNTDTQYF. The CDR3, as DNA: TGCGCCAGCAGCCAAGGGGCTAGAAATCGCCCGGACAACACAGATACGCAGTATTTT.

The rearrangement links TRBV2 to TRBJ2-1, with D possibly matching TRBD2 (6 bases). Per the germline V gene, CDR1 is SNHLY and CDR2 is FYNNEI. The germline V and J ends were trimmed by 3 bases and 4 bases, with 10 bases remaining between them. The CDR3 is 14 amino acids. As DNA, the CDR3 is TGTGCCAGCAGTGATCGGGAGTTGTACAATGAGCAGTTCTTC. It yields the protein CASSDRELYNEQFF.

The chain recombines TRBV25-1 with TRBJ2-1, with a weak D call TRBD1 (5 bases). Germline CDR1 reads MGHDK; CDR2 reads SYGVNS. This CDR3 spans 13 amino acids. The ends were cut back, 5 bases at V and 10 bases at J, with 15 bases in the middle. The CDR3 spells CASSSVGVLEQFF. The CDR3 region has the DNA TGTGCCAGCAGTTCTGTAGGGGTCCTAGAGCAGTTCTTC.

The CDR3 here is CASSPQGGLYEQYF. The CDR3 DNA sequence: TGTGCCAGCAGCCCCCAAGGCGGTCTCTACGAGCAGTACTTC. The J gene is TRBJ2-7, the V gene TRBV11-2; no reliable D call. The CDR3 totals 14 residues. V lost 5 bases and J lost 3, with 14 bases in between. Germline CDR1 is SGHAT and CDR2 is FQNNGV.

This clone was found a few times. The sample carries other DNA sequences with the same CDR3. V is TRBV30 and J is TRBJ2-2; 8 nucleotides line up with TRBD1. CDR3 length equals 15 residues. CDR1 and CDR2 from the germline V gene are GTSNPN and SVGIG (reference sequence). Trimming at V came to 5 bases and at J to 7 bases, leaving 12 bases not matched to a gene. The CDR3 is CAWRGRTGPSGELFF. CDR3 DNA sequence: TGTGCCTGGCGGGGGCGGACAGGGCCGAGCGGGGAGCTGTTTTTT.

This clone has only a few counts. V usage is TRBV7-6 and J usage is TRBJ1-2, with D perhaps matching TRBD1 (5 bases). Germline lookup yields CDR1 SGHVS and CDR2 FNYEAQ. Trimming shortened V by 4 bases and J by 4 bases, and 19 bases separated the two germline ends. The CDR3 length is 16 residues. The CDR3 DNA is TGTGCCAGCAGCTACGGGGGGGTCCAACCTTCCTATGGCTACACCTTC. Encoded protein: CASSYGGVQPSYGYTF.

This clone turned up a few times. This is likely an artifact of a read error, given a far larger clone one base away. The chain couples TRBV7-2 to TRBJ2-3; 13 nucleotides line up with TRBD2. Looked up from germline, CDR1 is SGHTA and CDR2 is FQGNSA. This CDR3 is 16 amino acids long. J was trimmed by 4 bases and V by 5 bases; bases with no gene match: 6. CDR3 sequence: CASSAQGLAGADTQYF. The CDR3 bases are TGTGCCAGCAGCGCACAAGGACTAGCGGGAGCAGATACGCAGTATTTT.

This clone was found a few times. This chain links TRBV6-1 with TRBJ2-1; no clear D gene. V was shortened by 2 bases and J by 2 bases, with 7 bases between the two germline ends. Germline V gene data show CDR1 as MNHNS and CDR2 as SASEGT. CDR3 length: 14 residues. CDR3 loop: CASSESRTYNEQFF. CDR3 in DNA: TGTGCCAGCAGTGAAAGCCGAACCTACAATGAGCAGTTCTTC.

Concerning this clone itself: Distinct nucleotide sequences in the sample also encode this CDR3. The chain is built from TRBV7-2 and TRBJ2-1; perhaps TRBD2 as D (5 bases). CDR1 is SGHTA and CDR2 is FQGNSA in the germline V gene. The V end was cut by 6 bases, the J end by 0 bases, with 6 bases between. This CDR3 contains 13 residues. The DNA for the CDR3 is TGTGCCAGCAGGGGGAGCTCCTACAATGAGCAGTTCTTC. Translated: CASRGSSYNEQFF.

This chain uses TRBV7-6 with TRBJ2-7, with D tentatively TRBD2 (5 bases). This CDR3 is built from 16 residues. In germline, CDR1 is SGHVS, CDR2 FNYEAQ. Deletions cut 0 bases from V and 4 bases from J, with 16 bases between. CDR3: CASSLATGLGFYEQYF. As DNA, the CDR3 is TGTGCCAGCAGCTTAGCCACGGGGTTGGGATTTTACGAGCAGTACTTC.

The chain couples TRBV7-2 to TRBJ2-7; possibly TRBD2 for D (6 bases). The CDR3 length is 14 residues. Trimming stripped 5 bases from V and 2 bases from J, with 13 bases between. Germline V gene sequence: CDR1 SGHTA, CDR2 FQGNSA. The CDR3, as DNA: TGTGCCAGCAGCCCGGCGGGACTGACCTACGAGCAGTACTTC. This sequence encodes CASSPAGLTYEQYF.

This clone occurred a few times. The gene calls are TRBV5-4 and TRBJ2-3; a possible D gene is TRBD1 (5 bases). The CDR3 contains 14 residues. From germline, CDR1 is SGHNT and CDR2 YYREEE (reference sequence). The V gene lost 4 bases and the J gene lost 4 bases, with 13 bases spanning the gap. Written as DNA, the CDR3 is TGTGCCAGCAGCACACCCCAGGGCTCAGATACGCAGTATTTT. Its protein product is CASSTPQGSDTQYF.